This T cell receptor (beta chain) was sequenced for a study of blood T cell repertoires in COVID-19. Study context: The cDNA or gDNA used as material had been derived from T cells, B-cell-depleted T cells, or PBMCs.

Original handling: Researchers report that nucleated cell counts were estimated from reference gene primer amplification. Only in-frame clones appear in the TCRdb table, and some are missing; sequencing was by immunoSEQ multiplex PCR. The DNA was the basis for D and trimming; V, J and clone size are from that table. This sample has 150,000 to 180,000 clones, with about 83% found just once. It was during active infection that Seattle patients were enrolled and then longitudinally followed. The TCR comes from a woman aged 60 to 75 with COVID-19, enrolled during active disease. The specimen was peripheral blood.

CDR3 coding DNA: TGCGCCAGCAGCCCCCGGGGTAGCGGGGGCCAAGAGACCCAGTACTTC. It is translated as CASSPRGSGGQETQYF. This sequence joins TRBV5-1 and TRBJ2-5; 9 bases fit TRBD2. V lost 4 bases and J lost 1; bases outside the gene matches: 8. The CDR3 is 16 residues long. CDR1 and CDR2 from the germline V gene are SGHRS and YFSETQ.